The TCR beta chain under discussion was sequenced for a study of T cells in localized non-small cell lung cancer. By sample share, this clone is medium-sized. Profiling relied on immunoSEQ multiplex PCR, and the TCRdb table lists in-frame clones only, not all of them. Counted here are some 2,500 clones, under 40% occurring once; the ten biggest clones make up around 12%. The CDR3 runs to 13 residues. The germline V gene has CDR1 MNHGY and CDR2 SAAAGT. Between the trimmed V and J ends, which lost 5 bases and 2 bases, there was a span of 9 bases. The sequencing used lung tumor tissue, collected before any cancer treatment. The chain has TRBV6-8 and TRBJ2-5; D is unclear. The receptor was isolated from a male donor older than 55 with stage I squamous cell lung carcinoma. The CDR3 sequence is CASSLTPQETQYF. Here the CDR3 DNA reads TGTGCCAGCAGTCTGACACCGCAAGAGACCCAGTACTTC.